Detailed here is one TCR beta chain. Its antigen remains unknown. Germline-derived CDR1 and CDR2 are SNHLY and FYNNEI. The CDR3 covers 13 residues. Trimming stripped 4 bases from V and 2 bases from J, with 9 bases between. The record originates from a study of cytomegalovirus exposure and HLA in healthy donors. Use of 60 Vbeta and 13 Jbeta primers characterized the PCR. The assay was immunoSEQ multiplex PCR, and TCRdb's table has in-frame clones only and misses some. The sample has about 200,000 clones, 82% seen once. Study-wide points: Later on, an analysis showed TCR association rates differing by HLA locus, with DRB1 the most and HLA-C the fewest. A previous analysis found most TCR beta V segments productive roughly 90% or roughly 30% of the time. A later analysis found that most CMV-associated TCR beta chains appeared HLA-restricted.

Participants comprised healthy donors of bone marrow. Input material: PBMCs. The chain couples TRBV2 to TRBJ2-7, with D perhaps matching TRBD1 (6 bases). The TCR was taken from a woman between 35 and 50 years old in good health and CMV-seronegative. The CDR3 is CASSGGTPYEQYF. Here the CDR3 DNA reads TGTGCCAGCAGTGGGGGGACACCCTACGAGCAGTACTTC. Complete variable domain (other parts from reference TRBV2 and TRBJ2-7): EPEVTQTPSHQVTQMGQEVILRCVPISNHLYFYWYRQILGQKVEFLVSFYNNEISEKSEIFDDQFSVERPDGSNFTLKIRSTKLEDSAMYFCASSGGTPYEQYFGPGTRLTVT.